Listed below are T cell receptor beta chains from one sample, sequenced in a study of blood T cell repertoires in COVID-19. Clones were read by immunoSEQ multiplex PCR, and TCRdb kept only the in-frame ones, dropping some. The sample has tens of thousands of clones; 90% are singletons. The sample consisted of peripheral blood. These receptors were collected from a man aged 50-60 years with active COVID-19. Each CDR3 is given with its conserved first and last residue. Fields, in order: V gene, clone size, J gene, D gene, CDR3 DNA, CDR3 protein. A D gene is named only where the DNA matches it firmly. The size field is filled for only some rows; it gives once, few, many or a size class.

v_call: TRBV29-1
clone_size: -
j_call: TRBJ2-3
d_call: TRBD2
cdr3_nt: TGCAGCGTTGCGCCGGGGTCTAGCGGGGTATATACGCAGTATTTT
cdr3_aa: CSVAPGSSGVYTQYF

v_call: TRBV6-5
clone_size: -
j_call: TRBJ1-6
d_call: -
cdr3_nt: TGTGCCAGCAGTTACGACATCTATTCACCCCTCCACTTT
cdr3_aa: CASSYDIYSPLHF

v_call: TRBV19
clone_size: few
j_call: TRBJ2-4
d_call: TRBD2
cdr3_nt: TGTGCCAGTAGTCCCCTAGCGGGGGGGGTTGATGTATCCAAAAACATTCAGTACTTC
cdr3_aa: CASSPLAGGVDVSKNIQYF

v_call: TRBV7-9
clone_size: -
j_call: TRBJ2-5
d_call: TRBD1
cdr3_nt: TGTGCCAGCAGCTCAGCCGGGACAGGGCGTCAGACCCAGTACTTC
cdr3_aa: CASSSAGTGRQTQYF

v_call: TRBV19
clone_size: -
j_call: TRBJ1-5
d_call: -
cdr3_nt: TGTGCCAGTAGTGCGCAGGGAAGCAATCAGCCCCAGCATTTT
cdr3_aa: CASSAQGSNQPQHF

v_call: TRBV3-1/TRBV3-2
clone_size: -
j_call: TRBJ2-4
d_call: TRBD2
cdr3_nt: TGTGCCCGCGGGAGGGGGTTTGTTTTAGCCAAAAACATTCAGTACTTC
cdr3_aa: CARGRGFVLAKNIQYF

v_call: TRBV5-1
clone_size: -
j_call: TRBJ2-1
d_call: TRBD2
cdr3_nt: TGCGCCAGCAGCTTGGGCGGGGGGACCGGGAATGAGCAGTTCTTC
cdr3_aa: CASSLGGGTGNEQFF

v_call: TRBV29-1
clone_size: -
j_call: TRBJ2-3
d_call: TRBD1
cdr3_nt: TGCAGCGTTGCCCCGGGACAGGGGAGCACAGATACGCAGTATTTT
cdr3_aa: CSVAPGQGSTDTQYF

v_call: TRBV11-1
clone_size: -
j_call: TRBJ2-1
d_call: TRBD1
cdr3_nt: TGTGCCAGCAGCTTATTGGGCGGACAGGGTCGAGATGAGCAGTTCTTC
cdr3_aa: CASSLLGGQGRDEQFF

v_call: TRBV2
clone_size: -
j_call: TRBJ1-2
d_call: -
cdr3_nt: TGTGCCAGCAGTGACCAGGGATTCGGCTACACCTTC
cdr3_aa: CASSDQGFGYTF

v_call: TRBV10-3
clone_size: -
j_call: TRBJ2-7
d_call: -
cdr3_nt: TGTGCCATCAGTGCGTCCGAGGGCTACGAGCAGTACTTC
cdr3_aa: CAISASEGYEQYF

v_call: TRBV5-5
clone_size: -
j_call: TRBJ1-1
d_call: -
cdr3_nt: TGTGCCAGCAGCACCACAGGGAACACTGAAGCTTTCTTT
cdr3_aa: CASSTTGNTEAFF

v_call: TRBV5-1
clone_size: -
j_call: TRBJ2-3
d_call: -
cdr3_nt: TGCGCCAGCAGCTTGGGGACAGAGGATACGCAGTATTTT
cdr3_aa: CASSLGTEDTQYF

v_call: TRBV29-1
clone_size: -
j_call: TRBJ1-1
d_call: TRBD1
cdr3_nt: TGCAGCGCGAAACAGGGGATCAATTTGAACACTGAAGCTTTCTTT
cdr3_aa: CSAKQGINLNTEAFF

v_call: TRBV18
clone_size: -
j_call: TRBJ1-1
d_call: TRBD1
cdr3_nt: TGTGCCAGCTCGCGACAGGGGCGGACTGAAGCTTTCTTT
cdr3_aa: CASSRQGRTEAFF

v_call: TRBV4-1
clone_size: -
j_call: TRBJ2-3
d_call: TRBD2
cdr3_nt: TGCGCCAGCAGCAAGAGCGGGGGCCCTGGAGATACGCAGTATTTT
cdr3_aa: CASSKSGGPGDTQYF

v_call: TRBV6-2/TRBV6-3
clone_size: -
j_call: TRBJ2-7
d_call: TRBD2
cdr3_nt: TGTGCCAGCAGCCCCCCCGGTAGCGGGGCCTACGAGCAGTACTTC
cdr3_aa: CASSPPGSGAYEQYF

v_call: TRBV30
clone_size: -
j_call: TRBJ1-1
d_call: TRBD1
cdr3_nt: TGTGCCTGGAGTCCCGGACAGGGGATGAACACTGAAGCTTTCTTT
cdr3_aa: CAWSPGQGMNTEAFF

v_call: TRBV4-1
clone_size: -
j_call: TRBJ1-6
d_call: TRBD1
cdr3_nt: TGCGCCAGCAGCCTTGGACAGGGAGGTAATTCACCCCTCCACTTT
cdr3_aa: CASSLGQGGNSPLHF

v_call: TRBV7-2
clone_size: -
j_call: TRBJ2-7
d_call: -
cdr3_nt: TGTGCCAGCAGCTTAGGTGTGGTAGGGGCCGAGCAGTACTTC
cdr3_aa: CASSLGVVGAEQYF

v_call: TRBV5-1
clone_size: -
j_call: TRBJ2-1
d_call: -
cdr3_nt: TGCGCCAGCAGCTTGGTCGGGGGGCAGGACAATGAGCAGTTCTTC
cdr3_aa: CASSLVGGQDNEQFF

v_call: TRBV14
clone_size: once
j_call: TRBJ1-2
d_call: -
cdr3_nt: TGTGCCAGCAGCCAATTAGGGGGGGCTGGCTACACCTTC
cdr3_aa: CASSQLGGAGYTF

v_call: TRBV6-6
clone_size: -
j_call: TRBJ2-3
d_call: TRBD2
cdr3_nt: TGTGCCAGCAGTTCGGGACTAGCGGGAACAGATACGCAGTATTTT
cdr3_aa: CASSSGLAGTDTQYF

v_call: TRBV3-1/TRBV3-2
clone_size: -
j_call: TRBJ1-5
d_call: TRBD1
cdr3_nt: TGTGCCACCGGGACAGGAGATCAGCCCCAGCATTTT
cdr3_aa: CATGTGDQPQHF

v_call: TRBV27
clone_size: -
j_call: TRBJ2-1
d_call: TRBD1
cdr3_nt: TGTGCCAGCAGTTCGGGACAGACCTACAATGAGCAGTTCTTC
cdr3_aa: CASSSGQTYNEQFF

v_call: TRBV19
clone_size: -
j_call: TRBJ1-5
d_call: -
cdr3_nt: TGTGCCAGTAGTATGACAGGCACTCCCAATCAGCCCCAGCATTTT
cdr3_aa: CASSMTGTPNQPQHF

v_call: TRBV6-5
clone_size: -
j_call: TRBJ1-2
d_call: -
cdr3_nt: TGTGCCAGCAAACCAACAGGGAACTATGGCTACACCTTC
cdr3_aa: CASKPTGNYGYTF

v_call: TRBV6-5
clone_size: -
j_call: TRBJ2-3
d_call: -
cdr3_nt: TGTGCCAGCAGTTTCTACGGTCACCGCAGCACAGATACGCAGTATTTT
cdr3_aa: CASSFYGHRSTDTQYF

v_call: TRBV6-4
clone_size: -
j_call: TRBJ2-1
d_call: TRBD2
cdr3_nt: TGTGCCAGCAGCGCAGGGAGGGTTAATCGAGAGCAGTTCTTC
cdr3_aa: CASSAGRVNREQFF

v_call: TRBV7-2
clone_size: -
j_call: TRBJ1-1
d_call: -
cdr3_nt: TGTGCCAGCACCTTACAGGCCTCAGGGATCACTGAAGCTTTCTTT
cdr3_aa: CASTLQASGITEAFF

v_call: TRBV9
clone_size: -
j_call: TRBJ1-4
d_call: TRBD1
cdr3_nt: TGTGCCAGCAGCGCCAGACAGGGGAATGAAAAACTGTTTTTT
cdr3_aa: CASSARQGNEKLFF

v_call: TRBV11-2
clone_size: -
j_call: TRBJ2-3
d_call: TRBD2
cdr3_nt: TGTGCCAGCAGCTTAGATCGGGGGGGTGGCACAGATACGCAGTATTTT
cdr3_aa: CASSLDRGGGTDTQYF

v_call: TRBV6-5
clone_size: -
j_call: TRBJ1-5
d_call: -
cdr3_nt: TGTGCCAGCAGTTCTTTGGGAGGGAGCCAGCCCCAGCATTTT
cdr3_aa: CASSSLGGSQPQHF

v_call: TRBV14
clone_size: -
j_call: TRBJ1-4
d_call: -
cdr3_nt: TGTGCCAGCAGCAGAGGGTGGAATGAAAAACTGTTTTTT
cdr3_aa: CASSRGWNEKLFF

v_call: TRBV9
clone_size: -
j_call: TRBJ2-3
d_call: -
cdr3_nt: TGTGCCAGCAGCGTGGGCCCCGGTCGGACAGATACGCAGTATTTT
cdr3_aa: CASSVGPGRTDTQYF

v_call: TRBV18
clone_size: -
j_call: TRBJ2-1
d_call: TRBD2
cdr3_nt: TGTGCCAGCTCACCACCGGCTAGCGGGGGGCTAAAGAATGAGCAGTTCTTC
cdr3_aa: CASSPPASGGLKNEQFF